These T cell receptor beta chains were read from a single sample in a study of blood T cell repertoires in COVID-19. Sequencing was performed with immunoSEQ multiplex PCR; in TCRdb, only in-frame clones are kept and a portion is missing. The sample lists about 190,000 clones, around 85% occurring once. The source material was PBMCs or T cells enriched from blood (not recorded which). The origin of the receptors is a woman aged 25 to 45 who had recovered from COVID-19. The CDR3 runs from the conserved cysteine through the conserved F or W. A D gene is named only where the DNA matches it firmly. The size of a clone is reported for some rows only, either as once, few or many, or as a class for expanded clones.

size,V,length,D,J,DNA,CDR3
-,TRBV30,13,-,TRBJ1-1,TGTGCCTGGATCGCGGGGGCTAACACTGAAGCTTTCTTT,CAWIAGANTEAFF
-,TRBV24-1,17,-,TRBJ2-6,TGTGCCACCAGTGACACCGCAACAGGCTCTGGGGCCAACGTCCTGACTTTC,CATSDTATGSGANVLTF
-,TRBV4-1,14,-,TRBJ2-2,TGCGCCAGCAGCTTCAGGGGTGGTGGCGGGGAGCTGTTTTTT,CASSFRGGGGELFF
-,TRBV9,15,TRBD2,TRBJ2-7,TGTGCCAGCAGCCCTACTAGCGGGAGACCGGACGAGCAGTACTTC,CASSPTSGRPDEQYF
-,TRBV11-1,14,-,TRBJ1-1,TGTGCCAGCAGCCTTGCAGGGTTGAACACTGAAGCTTTCTTT,CASSLAGLNTEAFF
-,TRBV27,14,-,TRBJ1-1,TGTGCCAGCAGTCGACCGTCGGGGAACACTGAAGCTTTCTTT,CASSRPSGNTEAFF
-,TRBV5-4,18,TRBD2,TRBJ2-2,TGTGCCAGCAGCTTGGGACTAGCGGGAGGGTCATCCGCCCGGGAGCTGTTTTTT,CASSLGLAGGSSARELFF
-,TRBV27,20,TRBD1,TRBJ1-6,TGTGCCAGCAGTTCCCCCTCGGGGACAGGGGGTTGGTCCTATAATTCACCCCTCCACTTT,CASSSPSGTGGWSYNSPLHF
once,TRBV2,14,-,TRBJ1-5,TGTGCCAGCAGTGAGCGTCTCCCTAATCAGCCCCAGCATTTT,CASSERLPNQPQHF
-,TRBV15,18,-,TRBJ2-5,TGTGCCACCAGCAGAGATAGTAGAACAGGTCGGACCAAAGAGACCCAGTACTTC,CATSRDSRTGRTKETQYF
few,TRBV3-1/TRBV3-2,15,-,TRBJ1-3,TGTGCCAGCAGCCAAGGACACACACCCGGAAACACCATATATTTT,CASSQGHTPGNTIYF
-,TRBV2,16,TRBD1,TRBJ1-2,TGTGCCAGCAGTGTCAGTCGGACAGGGGGCAACTATGGCTACACCTTC,CASSVSRTGGNYGYTF
-,TRBV11-2,17,-,TRBJ1-1,TGTGCCAGCAGCTCCCTACGATTGGACAGCATGAACACTGAAGCTTTCTTT,CASSSLRLDSMNTEAFF
-,TRBV3-1/TRBV3-2,15,TRBD2,TRBJ2-5,TGTGCCAGCAGCCAAGATTGGCTAGCGGAAGAGACCCAGTACTTC,CASSQDWLAEETQYF
-,TRBV2,16,TRBD2,TRBJ2-2,TGTGCCGTCCGCGGCAGCGGGAGAGCAATCACCGGGGAGCTGTTTTTT,CAVRGSGRAITGELFF
-,TRBV30,14,TRBD2,TRBJ2-7,TGTGCCTGGAGCCCAAATAGCGGGTCCTACGAGCAGTACTTC,CAWSPNSGSYEQYF
-,TRBV10-3,14,TRBD1,TRBJ2-4,TGTGCCATCAGCCCCGGGACAGGGACGAACATTCAGTACTTC,CAISPGTGTNIQYF
-,TRBV6-1,15,TRBD1,TRBJ2-1,TGTGCCAGCAGTGAAGCGGGACAGTACTACAATGAGCAGTTCTTC,CASSEAGQYYNEQFF
-,TRBV27,12,TRBD1,TRBJ2-7,TGTGCCAGCAGAACCGGGACAGGGAGACAGTACTTC,CASRTGTGRQYF
-,TRBV28,16,TRBD1,TRBJ2-7,TGTGCCAGCGGGACAGGGGACACTCTAAGCTCCTACGAGCAGTACTTC,CASGTGDTLSSYEQYF
-,TRBV18,17,-,TRBJ2-6,TGTGCCAGCTCACCGAAGGGACTGTACTCTGGGGCCAACGTCCTGACTTTC,CASSPKGLYSGANVLTF
many,TRBV3-1/TRBV3-2,16,TRBD2,TRBJ2-1,TGTGCCAGCAGCACACGACTAGCGGGGTTGTACAATGAGCAGTTCTTC,CASSTRLAGLYNEQFF
-,TRBV6-5,14,-,TRBJ1-1,TGTGCCAGCAGTCTACAGGGAGACGACACTGAAGCTTTCTTT,CASSLQGDDTEAFF
-,TRBV12-3/TRBV12-4,13,-,TRBJ2-5,TGTGCCAGCAGTACTACAGGGTTTGAGACCCAGTACTTC,CASSTTGFETQYF
-,TRBV4-2,16,TRBD1,TRBJ1-4,TGTGCCAGCAGCCCAAGAGGGACAGGGTTGAGTGAAAAACTGTTTTTT,CASSPRGTGLSEKLFF
-,TRBV28,17,TRBD1,TRBJ1-2,TGTGCCAGCAGTTCACCGATTGACAGGGTCCCTTACTATGGCTACACCTTC,CASSSPIDRVPYYGYTF
-,TRBV2,11,TRBD1,TRBJ1-1,TGTGCCAGTGCCCGGGACAGGGAAGCTTTCTTT,CASARDREAFF
-,TRBV5-6,17,-,TRBJ1-1,TGTGCCAGCAGCATAGGAGGGGACTCCACCCTGGGCACTGAAGCTTTCTTT,CASSIGGDSTLGTEAFF
-,TRBV2,14,-,TRBJ1-4,TGTGCCAGCAGGTCGGACAGCTTAAATGAAAAACTGTTTTTT,CASRSDSLNEKLFF
-,TRBV2,14,TRBD1,TRBJ1-1,TGTGCCAGCAGTCGACAGGGCGGGGGGACTGAAGCTTTCTTT,CASSRQGGGTEAFF